This entry lists 20 T cell receptor beta chains sequenced from one sample in a study of CD8 T cells in ankylosing spondylitis. Their antigen targets remain unknown. One entry per CDR3 protein, called by TCRdb with MiXCR from the 5' RACE reads. The table shows about 480,000 distinct CDR3 sequences, with roughly a sixth occurring only once. Study-level results: Typical of ankylosing spondylitis blood, it appeared, was a TCR beta motif of roughly eight highly homologous variants.

Material for sequencing was blood, either unsorted or a sorted T cell fraction (not recorded which). These receptors were taken from a male donor with ankylosing spondylitis.

This clonotype was counted at least ten times. This chain connects TRBV12-3 or TRBV12-4 to TRBJ1-3; D call uncertain. The CDR3 runs 15 residues. The V end lost 2 bases, the J end lost 1 base, and 9 bases lay between the germline ends. For the CDR3, the DNA is TGTGCCAGCAGTTTACTTCCCGGGTCTGGAAACACCATATATTTT. It translates to CASSLLPGSGNTIYF.

This clonotype was counted ten times or more. The genes are TRBV29-1 and TRBJ2-2; possibly TRBD2 for D (6 bases). This CDR3 spans 14 amino acids. Trimming stripped 5 bases from V and 8 bases from J, with 18 bases between. CDR1 is SQVTM and CDR2 is ANQGSEA in the germline V gene. The CDR3 here is CSVKEGSQKGELFF. CDR3 bases: TGCAGCGTTAAGGAGGGATCCCAAAAAGGGGAGCTGTTTTTT.

In its sample, this clonotype was seen a few times. This sequence joins TRBV12-3 or TRBV12-4 and TRBJ2-2; D may match TRBD1 or TRBD2 (6 bases each). CDR3 length: 17 residues. Between the trimmed V and J ends, which lost 3 bases and 6 bases, there was a span of 20 bases. The CDR3 region is CASSFFLSGGRSGELFF. CDR3 coding DNA: TGTGCCAGCAGTTTTTTCTTGTCCGGGGGCCGATCCGGGGAGCTGTTTTTT.

The chain employs TRBV20-1 and TRBJ2-1; no reliable D call. The CDR3 totals 15 residues. Trimming took off 3 bases at V and 0 bases at J, with 12 bases between the two ends. CDR1 DFQATT and CDR2 SNEGSKA come from the germline V gene (reference sequence). The CDR3 coding sequence is TGCAGTGCTAGGGTCCAGGAGAGCTCCTACAATGAGCAGTTCTTC. Its translation: CSARVQESSYNEQFF.

This sequence joins TRBV3-1 and TRBJ1-4, with TRBD1 matching 7 bases. The V and J ends lost 3 bases and 0 bases, in that order; junction bases with no gene match: 7. This CDR3 spans 17 amino acids. Germline-derived CDR1 and CDR2 are LGHDT and YNNKEL (reference sequence). The CDR3 region has the DNA TGTGCCAGCAGCCATAAAGGGCAGGGGGCAACTAATGAAAAACTGTTTTTT. Amino acid sequence: CASSHKGQGATNEKLFF.

The chain has TRBV7-9 and TRBJ2-7; 9 bases line up with TRBD1. The germline V gene has CDR1 SEHNR and CDR2 FQNEAQ (reference sequence). CDR3 length equals 15 residues. V lost 5 bases and J lost 3; bases outside the gene matches: 8. CDR3 bases: TGTGCCAGCAGCCCACCGGGACAGGGTTTCTACGAGCAGTACTTC. Amino acid sequence: CASSPPGQGFYEQYF.

The CDR3 nucleotides read TGCGCCAGCAGCCAAGATTCCAGGGTATCTGAAGCTTTCTTT. Translating gives CASSQDSRVSEAFF. The chain uses TRBV4-1 and TRBJ1-1; D might be TRBD1 (5 bases). There are 14 residues in the CDR3. CDR1 and CDR2 from the germline V gene are MGHRA and YSYEKL. V lost 0 bases, J lost 6 bases, and 11 bases lay in between.

The V call is TRBV6-1, the J call TRBJ1-2; D is ambiguous. V lost 8 bases to trimming and J lost 6 bases, with 10 bases between them. The CDR3 is made up of 11 amino acids. In germline, CDR1 is MNHNS, CDR2 SASEGT. CDR3 loop: CASGRVNGYTF. CDR3 nucleotide sequence: TGTGCCAGCGGAAGGGTAAATGGCTACACCTTC.

This clonotype was counted many times. CDR3 nucleotides: TGTGCCATCAGTGACCGGACTAGTCATGAGCAGTTCTTC. As protein: CAISDRTSHEQFF. The chain employs TRBV10-3 and TRBJ2-1; 7 bases are shared with TRBD2. The CDR3 is 13 amino acids. Trimming cost V 3 bases and J 8 bases; bases outside gene matches: 4. Looked up from germline, CDR1 is ENHRY and CDR2 is SYGVKD.

The chain links TRBV28 to TRBJ1-3; D is undetermined. Deletions cut 6 bases from V and 0 bases from J, with 18 bases between. Germline V gene data show CDR1 as MDHEN and CDR2 as SYDVKM. This CDR3 has 17 amino acids. The CDR3 protein is CASRTIGRTNSGNTIYF. CDR3 DNA sequence: TGTGCCAGCAGAACCATAGGACGCACCAACTCTGGAAACACCATATATTTT.

The chain employs TRBV6-2 or TRBV6-3 and TRBJ1-5, with TRBD1 matching 8 bases. Germline V gene sequence: CDR1 MNHEY, CDR2 SVGEGT. The V and J ends lost 6 bases and 6 bases, in that order; junction bases with no gene match: 7. The CDR3 length is 14 residues. DNA of the CDR3: TGTGCCAGCAGACCCGGACAGGGTGGTCAGCCCCAGCATTTT. This sequence encodes CASRPGQGGQPQHF.

This clonotype was counted between two and nine times. The rearrangement links TRBV6-5 to TRBJ1-6; a weak D match, TRBD1 (5 bases). The CDR3 extends over 17 amino acids. The germline gives CDR1 MNHEY, CDR2 SVGAGI. Trimming shortened V by 2 bases and J by 8 bases, and 19 bases separated the two germline ends. CDR3: CASSYLRHPGGDSPLHF. The CDR3 DNA follows: TGTGCCAGCAGTTACCTCCGACACCCGGGAGGGGATTCACCCCTCCACTTT.

The rearrangement uses TRBV5-1 and TRBJ1-4; tentative D call: TRBD1 (5 bases). The ends were cut back, 0 bases at V and 5 bases at J, with 14 bases in the middle. Germline lookup yields CDR1 SGHRS and CDR2 YFSETQ. There are 16 residues in the CDR3. The CDR3 DNA reads as TGCGCCAGCAGCTTGGCCTCAGGGAGCCCGAATGAAAAACTGTTTTTT. Amino acids: CASSLASGSPNEKLFF.

This sequence joins TRBV12-5 and TRBJ2-1, with TRBD1 matching over 10 bases. From germline, CDR1 is LGHNT and CDR2 FRNRAP. The CDR3 is 16 amino acids. The V gene end was trimmed by 3 bases and the J gene end by 8 bases; junction bases not matched to a gene: 10. The CDR3, as DNA: TGTGCTAGTGGTTTAACTTCCGGGACAGGGGATTATGAGCAGTTCTTC. It specifies CASGLTSGTGDYEQFF.

This clonotype has a handful of counts. V and J are TRBV18 and TRBJ2-2; 8 nucleotides align to TRBD1. The ends lost 0 bases at V and 4 bases at J; junction bases unmatched: 4. This CDR3 is 16 amino acids long. The germline V gene has CDR1 KGHSH and CDR2 LQKENI. The CDR3 region is CASSPPAGGSTGELFF. Written as DNA, the CDR3 is TGTGCCAGCTCACCACCGGCAGGGGGCAGCACCGGGGAGCTGTTTTTT.

This chain links TRBV27 with TRBJ2-2; no reliable D call. CDR1 is MNHEY and CDR2 is SMNVEV in the germline V gene (reference sequence). Trimming pared 6 bases from V and 4 bases from J, leaving 15 bases between. The CDR3 extends over 15 amino acids. As DNA, the CDR3 is TGTGCCAGCAGCGGCCTAGTGGATAGCACCGGGGAGCTGTTTTTT. Amino acid sequence: CASSGLVDSTGELFF.

The chain employs TRBV6-1 and TRBJ1-2, with D hard to call. Trimming removed 7 bases from V and 6 bases from J, with 27 bases in between. Germline V gene sequence: CDR1 MNHNS, CDR2 SASEGT. This CDR3 comprises 17 residues. CDR3 loop: CASTERAAANVGHGYTF. The CDR3 bases are TGTGCCAGCACCGAGAGGGCGGCAGCCAATGTCGGTCATGGCTACACCTTC.

This clonotype was seen ten or more times. V and J are TRBV5-1 and TRBJ2-1, with D possibly called TRBD1 or TRBD2 (6 bases each). Germline V gene sequence: CDR1 SGHRS, CDR2 YFSETQ. V was cut by 0 bases and J by 0 bases, with 10 bases left in between. The CDR3 runs to 16 residues. The CDR3 DNA follows: TGCGCCAGCAGCTTGGGGGGGGCTAGCTCCTACAATGAGCAGTTCTTC. Translating gives CASSLGGASSYNEQFF.

V usage is TRBV11-2 and J usage is TRBJ2-1; a weak D match, TRBD2 (5 bases). The V end lost 0 bases, the J end lost 5 bases, and 11 bases lay between the germline ends. CDR3 length: 15 residues. Germline CDR1 and CDR2: SGHAT and FQNNGV. The DNA of the CDR3 is TGTGCCAGCAGCTTAGACGCGCGGAGGAACAATGAGCAGTTCTTC. Translated: CASSLDARRNNEQFF.

The chain uses TRBV7-2 and TRBJ1-5; 9 bases are shared with TRBD1. J gave up 7 bases and V 1 base, and 5 bases lay outside the gene matches. CDR1 and CDR2 (germline): SGHTA, FQGNSA. This CDR3 region has 15 residues. CDR3 region: CASSLGGTGWQPQHF. DNA of the CDR3: TGTGCCAGCAGCTTAGGGGGGACAGGGTGGCAGCCCCAGCATTTT.